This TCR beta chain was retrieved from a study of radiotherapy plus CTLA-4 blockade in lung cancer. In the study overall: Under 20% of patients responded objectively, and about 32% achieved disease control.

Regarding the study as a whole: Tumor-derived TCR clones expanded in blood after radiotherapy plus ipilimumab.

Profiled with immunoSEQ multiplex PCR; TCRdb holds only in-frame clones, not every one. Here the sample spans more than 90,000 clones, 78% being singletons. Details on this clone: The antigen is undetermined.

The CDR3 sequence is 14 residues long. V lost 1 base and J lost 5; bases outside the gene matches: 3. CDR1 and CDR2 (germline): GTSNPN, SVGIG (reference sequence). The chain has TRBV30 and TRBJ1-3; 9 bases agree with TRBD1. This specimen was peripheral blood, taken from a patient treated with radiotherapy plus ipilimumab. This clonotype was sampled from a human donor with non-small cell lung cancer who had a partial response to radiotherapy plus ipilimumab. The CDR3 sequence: CAWSAGTGRNTIYF. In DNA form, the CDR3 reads TGTGCCTGGAGTGCCGGGACAGGGAGAAACACCATATATTTT.